The 9 T cell receptor beta chains below come from one sample, sequenced in a study of blood T cell repertoires in COVID-19. Libraries were prepared by immunoSEQ multiplex PCR; TCRdb keeps only in-frame clonotypes and omits some of them. The sample holds about 170,000 clones, approximately 82% seen once. Sequenced: PBMCs or T cells enriched from blood (not recorded which). These receptor sequences come from a woman aged 45-59 years in a cohort exposed to, infected with or recovered from COVID-19 (not recorded which).

This chain joins TRBV6-1 and TRBJ2-1, with D perhaps TRBD2 (5 bases). The germline V gene has CDR1 MNHNS and CDR2 SASEGT. The CDR3 loop spans 16 amino acids. V lost 4 bases and J lost 7, with 20 bases in between. The CDR3 loop reads CASSGITLTSSNEQFF. In DNA, the CDR3 is TGTGCCAGCAGTGGCATCACTCTCACTAGTTCTAATGAGCAGTTCTTC.

The chain is built from TRBV11-3 and TRBJ1-1, with D unresolved. The ends were cut back, 0 bases at V and 7 bases at J, with 6 bases in the middle. Per germline, CDR1 SGHNT and CDR2 YENEEA. CDR3 length: 12 residues. The chain's CDR3 is CASSLDRGEAFF. CDR3 coding DNA: TGTGCCAGCAGCTTAGACCGGGGTGAAGCTTTCTTT.

This chain joins TRBV24-1 and TRBJ2-2, with a possible D match to TRBD2 (6 bases). V was trimmed by 3 bases and J by 2 bases, leaving 12 bases between them. Germline V gives CDR1 KGHDR, CDR2 SFDVKD. This CDR3 contains 16 residues. DNA for the CDR3: TGTGCCACCAGTGATGGGGGACTTTCTAACACCGGGGAGCTGTTTTTT. This encodes CATSDGGLSNTGELFF.

This sequence joins TRBV7-2 and TRBJ1-1; D ambiguous. Germline loops: CDR1 SGHTA, CDR2 FQGNSA. With 6 bases removed from V and 4 bases from J, the gap between germline ends came to 12 bases. The CDR3 is made up of 13 amino acids. CDR3 DNA sequence: TGTGCCAGCAGTTACACGGGGATCACTGAAGCTTTCTTT. This sequence encodes CASSYTGITEAFF.

A few counts support this clone. In nucleotides, the CDR3 is TGTGCCAGCAGCCGCGGAACTCGGTACACCGGGGAGCTGTTTTTT. Protein product: CASSRGTRYTGELFF. This sequence joins TRBV5-8 and TRBJ2-2, with D hard to call. CDR1 SGHTS and CDR2 YDEGEE come from the germline V gene. V shed 4 bases and J shed 3 bases, with 13 bases lying between them. This CDR3 is built from 15 residues.

V is TRBV30 and J is TRBJ1-3; tentative D call: TRBD1 (5 bases). Germline assignment: CDR1 GTSNPN and CDR2 SVGIG (reference sequence). The CDR3 is 13 residues long. Trimming took 6 bases from V and 0 from J, leaving 9 bases between them. CDR3 coding DNA: TGTGCCTGCGGGACTATCTCTGGAAACACCATATATTTT. It is translated as CACGTISGNTIYF.

This clone was seen a handful of times. The chain links TRBV27 to TRBJ1-5, with 9 bases aligning to TRBD1. V dropped 5 bases and J dropped 9; count of bases not matched to a gene: 14. CDR3 length: 16 amino acids. Germline CDR1 and CDR2: MNHEY and SMNVEV (reference sequence). The CDR3 DNA follows: TGTGCCAGCAGTAAGAGACGACAGGGGGTGGTCGGGCCCCAGCATTTT. This sequence encodes CASSKRRQGVVGPQHF.

This sequence joins TRBV4-3 and TRBJ2-2; the match to TRBD2 covers 10 bases. Germline V gene lookup returns CDR1 LGHNA and CDR2 YSLEER. The CDR3 is 16 amino acids. The junction had 0 bases not matched to a gene; V was cut back by 1 base and J by 1 base. CDR3 loop: CASSQGLAGNTGELFF. In nucleotides, the CDR3 is TGCGCCAGCAGCCAAGGACTAGCGGGGAACACCGGGGAGCTGTTTTTT.

This clone was observed a single time. The chain uses TRBV5-1 and TRBJ2-3; 7 bases match TRBD1. CDR1 and CDR2 (germline): SGHRS, YFSETQ. The CDR3 consists of 13 residues. Trimming cost V 5 bases and J 6 bases; bases outside gene matches: 6. The CDR3 here is CASRTATGDTQYF. CDR3 nucleotide sequence: TGCGCCAGCAGAACAGCGACAGGGGATACGCAGTATTTT.